This is a list of T cell receptor beta chains from one sample in a study of spatial heterogeneity in lung cancer. TCRdb re-called the 5' RACE reads with MiXCR, one entry per CDR3 protein. The sample has 2,000 to 2,500 distinct CDR3 sequences, 35% to 40% seen once; the top ten hold about 26%. The material was lung tumor tissue, obtained at surgery. These receptors came from a male donor with early-stage non-small cell lung cancer. CDR3s include the opening cysteine and the closing phenylalanine or tryptophan. The D gene is left open where the match is weak. Clone size, where shown, is once, few, many, or a class for clones that have expanded.

TRBJ2-5	NA	TRBV29-1	NA	CSAGPGETQYF	TGCAGCGCTGGACCTGGGGAGACCCAGTACTTC
TRBJ2-3	NA	TRBV7-2	NA	CASSLATGVVDTQYF	TGTGCCAGCAGCTTAGCGACGGGAGTAGTAGATACGCAGTATTTT
TRBJ2-3	medium-sized	TRBV6-2/TRBV6-3	NA	CACSREPQDTQYF	TGTGCCTGCTCCCGGGAGCCGCAGGATACGCAGTATTTT
TRBJ2-5	large	TRBV20-1	NA	CSARKSTAGKTQYF	TGCAGTGCCAGGAAAAGTACGGCCGGAAAGACCCAGTACTTC
TRBJ2-7	medium-sized	TRBV20-1	NA	CSAPVYETYEQYF	TGCAGTGCTCCGGTATACGAGACCTACGAGCAGTACTTC
TRBJ1-1	once	TRBV7-2	TRBD1	CASSHKGQGFEAFF	TGTGCCAGCAGCCACAAGGGACAGGGGTTTGAAGCTTTCTTT
TRBJ1-2	medium-sized	TRBV7-3	NA	CASSLDGLHGYTF	TGTGCCAGCAGCTTGGACGGTTTGCATGGCTACACCTTC
TRBJ2-5	medium-sized	TRBV4-3	TRBD2	CASSMGLAGGKQETQYF	TGCGCCAGCAGCATGGGACTAGCGGGAGGAAAACAAGAGACCCAGTACTTC
TRBJ2-7	NA	TRBV6-2/TRBV6-3	TRBD1	CASSSGTGIYEQYF	TGTGCCAGCAGTTCCGGGACAGGGATCTACGAGCAGTACTTC
TRBJ2-5	medium-sized	TRBV5-6	NA	CASSFGTEETQYF	TGTGCCAGCAGCTTTGGCACAGAAGAGACCCAGTACTTC
TRBJ2-7	few	TRBV5-4	NA	CASSQDNYEQYF	TGTGCCAGCAGCCAGGACAACTACGAGCAGTACTTC
TRBJ2-7	NA	TRBV10-3	TRBD1	CAISGQGAEQYF	TGTGCCATCAGTGGACAGGGCGCCGAGCAGTACTTC
TRBJ2-1	few	TRBV15	NA	CATSRAGATNEQFF	TGTGCCACCAGCAGAGCAGGGGCCACGAATGAGCAGTTCTTC
TRBJ2-1	NA	TRBV2	NA	CASSWRNEQFF	TGTGCCAGCAGCTGGAGGAATGAGCAGTTCTTC
TRBJ2-1	NA	TRBV12-3/TRBV12-4	TRBD1	CASRLAGQASYNEQFF	TGTGCCAGCAGACTCGCTGGACAGGCCTCCTACAATGAGCAGTTCTTC
TRBJ1-6	NA	TRBV7-8	NA	CASSLRRTDSYNSPLHF	TGTGCCAGCAGCTTAAGAAGGACAGACTCCTATAATTCACCCCTCCACTTT
TRBJ2-3	medium-sized	TRBV6-1	NA	CASGWGFGRDTQYF	TGTGCCAGCGGTTGGGGTTTTGGGCGTGATACGCAGTATTTT
TRBJ1-5	large	TRBV20-1	TRBD1	CSARTGNQPQHF	TGCAGTGCAAGGACAGGGAATCAGCCCCAGCATTTT
TRBJ2-5	medium-sized	TRBV28	NA	CASGGAGMYQETQYF	TGTGCCAGCGGCGGGGCGGGGATGTACCAAGAGACCCAGTACTTC
TRBJ1-2	medium-sized	TRBV10-3	NA	CAISEGQGYGYTF	TGTGCCATCAGTGAGGGGCAGGGCTATGGCTACACCTTC
TRBJ2-1	NA	TRBV27	NA	CASSPRDRRGDEQFF	TGTGCCAGCAGCCCCCGGGACCGACGAGGCGATGAGCAGTTCTTC
TRBJ2-3	NA	TRBV29-1	NA	CSVDGDTQYF	TGCAGCGTAGACGGAGATACGCAGTATTTT
TRBJ2-2	medium-sized	TRBV23-1	NA	CATKGRSNTGELFF	TGCGCCACAAAGGGACGGAGTAACACCGGGGAGCTGTTTTTT
TRBJ2-2	NA	TRBV27	TRBD2	CASSYGGRAAGELFF	TGTGCCAGCAGTTATGGCGGGAGGGCCGCCGGGGAGCTGTTTTTT
TRBJ2-3	medium-sized	TRBV7-2	NA	CASSLAPGSTDTQYF	TGTGCCAGCAGCTTAGCGCCGGGGAGCACAGATACGCAGTATTTT
TRBJ2-5	NA	TRBV25-1	NA	CASRGLTGDQTQYF	TGTGCCAGCAGGGGGTTGACGGGGGATCAGACCCAGTACTTC
TRBJ2-1	medium-sized	TRBV7-3	NA	CASSASGSSYNEQFF	TGTGCCAGCAGCGCGTCAGGGAGCTCCTACAATGAGCAGTTCTTC
TRBJ2-4	NA	TRBV20-1	NA	CSAPPGGQGLAKNIQYF	TGCAGTGCACCCCCCGGAGGGCAGGGACTAGCCAAAAACATTCAGTACTTC
TRBJ2-7	medium-sized	TRBV6-2/TRBV6-3	TRBD1	CASSRDSALNEQYF	TGTGCCAGCAGTCGGGACAGTGCTCTTAACGAGCAGTACTTC
TRBJ2-7	medium-sized	TRBV10-2	NA	CASTPRPRELNEQYF	TGCGCCAGCACCCCTCGCCCCAGGGAGTTGAACGAGCAGTACTTC
TRBJ2-7	medium-sized	TRBV12-3/TRBV12-4	NA	CASSGGAEQYF	TGTGCCAGCAGTGGTGGAGCCGAGCAGTACTTC
TRBJ2-3	medium-sized	TRBV6-5	NA	CASRISDTQYF	TGTGCCAGCAGAATTTCAGATACGCAGTATTTT
TRBJ2-7	few	TRBV29-1	NA	CSVEEGEAYEQYF	TGCAGCGTTGAGGAGGGGGAGGCCTACGAGCAGTACTTC
TRBJ2-1	NA	TRBV7-2	NA	CASSSQDQPYNEQFF	TGTGCCAGCAGCTCCCAAGACCAACCCTACAATGAGCAGTTCTTC
TRBJ2-5	NA	TRBV27	TRBD1	CASSLQRGRRETQYF	TGTGCCAGCAGTTTACAAAGGGGGCGCCGAGAGACCCAGTACTTC
TRBJ2-7	NA	TRBV6-6	TRBD2	CASSYLGLAGETRQYF	TGTGCCAGCAGTTACCTGGGACTAGCGGGAGAAACTCGGCAGTACTTC
TRBJ2-5	medium-sized	TRBV6-5	TRBD2	CASSYGTSGKETQYF	TGTGCCAGCAGCTACGGGACTAGCGGAAAAGAGACCCAGTACTTC